The 4 T cell receptor beta chains presented below share a single source sample, sequenced in a study of shared clonotypes between healthy human individuals. The assay was immunoSEQ multiplex PCR, and TCRdb's table has in-frame clones only and misses some. The sample lists roughly 2.1 million clones, under 95% occurring once. Naive CD8 isolation took CD45RO-negative cells positively selected for CCR7 and excluded terminally differentiated effector memory CD45RA+ cells. The sequencing input was naive CD8+ T cells from PBMCs. Source of these receptors: a young man in good health. Some clones in this sample may be carry-over from other donors' samples.

CDR3 DNA: TGTGCCAGCAGTTTCGACCGCTACGAGCAGTACTTC. It yields the protein CASSFDRYEQYF. This chain links TRBV6-5 with TRBJ2-7; D not certain. This CDR3 contains 12 residues. CDR1 is MNHEY and CDR2 is SVGAGI in the germline V gene. V was clipped by 4 bases and J by 3 bases, with 7 bases between them.

This clone appeared a single time. The chain combines TRBV5-1 with TRBJ2-7; D ambiguous. The V gene lost 0 bases and the J gene lost 1 base, with 11 bases spanning the gap. CDR1 SGHRS and CDR2 YFSETQ come from the germline V gene. The CDR3 length is 15 residues. Here the CDR3 reads CASSLEVFGSYEQYF. The CDR3 nucleotides are TGCGCCAGCAGCTTGGAGGTTTTCGGATCCTACGAGCAGTACTTC.

The J gene is TRBJ2-1, the V gene TRBV5-1; TRBD2 matches 10 bases. The CDR3 runs 15 residues. The V and J ends lost 5 bases and 8 bases, in that order; junction bases with no gene match: 10. CDR1 and CDR2 from the germline V gene are SGHRS and YFSETQ. The CDR3 sequence: CASSLTSGMYHEQFF. CDR3 DNA sequence: TGCGCCAGCAGTTTAACTAGCGGGATGTATCATGAGCAGTTCTTC.

V gene TRBV19 combines with J gene TRBJ2-3; D call uncertain. V was cut by 8 bases and J by 0 bases, with 24 bases left in between. The CDR3 loop spans 18 amino acids. From germline, CDR1 is LNHDA and CDR2 SQIVND (reference sequence). Here the CDR3 DNA reads TGTGCCAGTGATAGAGTTGCGCCCGCCTTAAGTAGCACAGATACGCAGTATTTT. Translated, it gives CASDRVAPALSSTDTQYF.